The rows below give T cell receptor beta chains drawn from one sample of a study of cytomegalovirus exposure and HLA in healthy donors. Clones were read by immunoSEQ multiplex PCR, and TCRdb kept only the in-frame ones, dropping some. Of some 180,000 clones in the sample, more than 85% were seen once. Material: PBMCs. The source of these receptors is a girl under two years old in good health and CMV-seronegative. Each CDR3 is given with its conserved first and last residue. Each record gives: clone size, V gene, J gene, D gene, CDR3 protein, CDR3 DNA. D genes are given only for firm matches. Size is omitted from some rows. Given values are once, few, many or a class for expanded clones.

abundance: few
v_gene: TRBV18
j_gene: TRBJ2-4
d_gene: TRBD1
CDR3aa: CASSPGTGNIQYF
CDR3nt: TGTGCCAGCTCACCAGGGACAGGGAACATTCAGTACTTC

abundance: -
v_gene: TRBV13
j_gene: TRBJ2-7
d_gene: -
CDR3aa: CASSRGSYEQYF
CDR3nt: TGTGCCAGCAGCCGAGGCTCCTACGAGCAGTACTTC

abundance: -
v_gene: TRBV30
j_gene: TRBJ2-1
d_gene: TRBD1
CDR3aa: CAWRDAGQGRYNEQFF
CDR3nt: TGTGCCTGGAGGGACGCCGGACAGGGTAGATACAATGAGCAGTTCTTC

abundance: -
v_gene: TRBV7-3
j_gene: TRBJ1-1
d_gene: -
CDR3aa: CASSLTGDKNTEAFF
CDR3nt: TGTGCCAGCAGCTTAACCGGGGACAAGAACACTGAAGCTTTCTTT

abundance: -
v_gene: TRBV25-1
j_gene: TRBJ2-7
d_gene: -
CDR3aa: CASSERPPGRNGEQYF
CDR3nt: TGTGCCAGCAGTGAAAGGCCCCCGGGTCGAAACGGCGAGCAGTACTTC

abundance: -
v_gene: TRBV4-1
j_gene: TRBJ1-2
d_gene: -
CDR3aa: CASSQDLSFYNGYTF
CDR3nt: TGCGCCAGCAGCCAAGATCTTTCGTTTTATAATGGCTACACCTTC

abundance: few
v_gene: TRBV30
j_gene: TRBJ2-1
d_gene: -
CDR3aa: CAWSVWAQYNEQFF
CDR3nt: TGTGCCTGGAGTGTATGGGCTCAGTACAATGAGCAGTTCTTC

abundance: once
v_gene: TRBV20-1
j_gene: TRBJ2-7
d_gene: -
CDR3aa: CSASAEYEQYF
CDR3nt: TGCAGTGCTTCCGCCGAGTACGAGCAGTACTTC

abundance: few
v_gene: TRBV7-2
j_gene: TRBJ1-2
d_gene: TRBD1
CDR3aa: CASSGQALYGYTF
CDR3nt: TGTGCCAGCAGCGGACAGGCCCTTTATGGCTACACCTTC

abundance: once
v_gene: TRBV30
j_gene: TRBJ2-2
d_gene: TRBD2
CDR3aa: CAWKGVWREGGSGELFF
CDR3nt: TGTGCCTGGAAAGGAGTATGGCGGGAGGGAGGTTCCGGGGAGCTGTTTTTT

abundance: -
v_gene: TRBV7-9
j_gene: TRBJ2-2
d_gene: TRBD2
CDR3aa: CASSLRGGDNTGELFF
CDR3nt: TGTGCCAGCAGCTTACGCGGGGGGGATAACACCGGGGAGCTGTTTTTT

abundance: -
v_gene: TRBV30
j_gene: TRBJ1-2
d_gene: -
CDR3aa: CAWTGANYGYTF
CDR3nt: TGTGCCTGGACAGGGGCTAACTATGGCTACACCTTC

abundance: -
v_gene: TRBV6-5
j_gene: TRBJ1-2
d_gene: -
CDR3aa: CASRQGKGYTF
CDR3nt: TGTGCCAGCAGACAGGGCAAGGGCTACACCTTC

abundance: once
v_gene: TRBV6-5
j_gene: TRBJ2-2
d_gene: -
CDR3aa: CASREQGYTGELFF
CDR3nt: TGTGCCAGCAGGGAACAGGGCTACACCGGGGAGCTGTTTTTT

abundance: once
v_gene: TRBV4-1
j_gene: TRBJ2-1
d_gene: -
CDR3aa: CASSLRPDWVYNEQFF
CDR3nt: TGCGCCAGCAGCCTTCGTCCGGACTGGGTTTACAATGAGCAGTTCTTC

abundance: -
v_gene: TRBV9
j_gene: TRBJ1-3
d_gene: -
CDR3aa: CASSVFSSPSGNTIYF
CDR3nt: TGTGCCAGCAGCGTTTTTAGCAGCCCCTCTGGAAACACCATATATTTT

abundance: -
v_gene: TRBV19
j_gene: TRBJ1-1
d_gene: -
CDR3aa: CASSIDLGWDMSTEAFF
CDR3nt: TGTGCCAGTAGTATAGATCTGGGTTGGGACATGAGCACTGAAGCTTTCTTT

abundance: few
v_gene: TRBV4-1
j_gene: TRBJ1-1
d_gene: -
CDR3aa: CASSQDLDVGREGGKAFF
CDR3nt: TGCGCCAGCAGCCAAGATCTCGACGTGGGCAGGGAGGGCGGAAAGGCTTTCTTT

abundance: -
v_gene: TRBV5-1
j_gene: TRBJ1-5
d_gene: TRBD1
CDR3aa: CASSLGGTGNQPQHF
CDR3nt: TGCGCCAGCAGCTTGGGCGGGACAGGGAATCAGCCCCAGCATTTT

abundance: -
v_gene: TRBV19
j_gene: TRBJ1-1
d_gene: TRBD1
CDR3aa: CASSNHFSDRGLAFF
CDR3nt: TGTGCCAGTAGTAACCACTTTTCAGACAGGGGACTGGCTTTCTTT

abundance: once
v_gene: TRBV6-6
j_gene: TRBJ2-7
d_gene: TRBD1
CDR3aa: CASSNRGNPSYEQYF
CDR3nt: TGTGCCAGCAGCAACAGGGGAAACCCGTCCTACGAGCAGTACTTC

abundance: -
v_gene: TRBV9
j_gene: TRBJ2-3
d_gene: -
CDR3aa: CASSPGGSTDTQYF
CDR3nt: TGTGCCAGCAGCCCCGGGGGTAGCACAGATACGCAGTATTTT

abundance: -
v_gene: TRBV27
j_gene: TRBJ2-5
d_gene: TRBD2
CDR3aa: CASSKRLAGGETQYF
CDR3nt: TGTGCCAGCAGTAAAAGACTAGCGGGAGGAGAGACCCAGTACTTC

abundance: -
v_gene: TRBV10-3
j_gene: TRBJ1-2
d_gene: TRBD1
CDR3aa: CAISEGGDRESYGYTF
CDR3nt: TGTGCCATCAGTGAGGGGGGGGACAGGGAAAGCTATGGCTACACCTTC

abundance: -
v_gene: TRBV4-3
j_gene: TRBJ2-1
d_gene: TRBD2
CDR3aa: CASSPTSGTEYNEQFF
CDR3nt: TGCGCCAGCAGCCCGACTAGCGGGACCGAATACAATGAGCAGTTCTTC

abundance: -
v_gene: TRBV4-3
j_gene: TRBJ2-7
d_gene: -
CDR3aa: CASSQARQAAYEQYF
CDR3nt: TGCGCCAGCAGCCAAGCGAGACAGGCCGCCTACGAGCAGTACTTC

abundance: -
v_gene: TRBV15
j_gene: TRBJ1-3
d_gene: -
CDR3aa: CATSRERVGSGNTIYF
CDR3nt: TGTGCCACCAGCAGAGAACGGGTGGGCTCTGGAAACACCATATATTTT

abundance: -
v_gene: TRBV27
j_gene: TRBJ2-7
d_gene: TRBD1
CDR3aa: CASSPRGTGGEYEQYF
CDR3nt: TGTGCCAGCAGTCCGAGGGGGACAGGGGGCGAGTACGAGCAGTACTTC

abundance: -
v_gene: TRBV29-1
j_gene: TRBJ2-1
d_gene: TRBD2
CDR3aa: CSAERGRVRFEQFF
CDR3nt: TGCAGCGCCGAGCGGGGAAGGGTTCGTTTTGAGCAGTTCTTC

abundance: -
v_gene: TRBV4-2
j_gene: TRBJ2-1
d_gene: -
CDR3aa: CASSRGSGSNEQFF
CDR3nt: TGTGCCAGCAGCCGGGGTAGCGGTTCCAATGAGCAGTTCTTC

abundance: -
v_gene: TRBV10-1
j_gene: TRBJ2-7
d_gene: -
CDR3aa: CASSESIAGPEYF
CDR3nt: TGCGCCAGCAGTGAGTCGATCGCAGGCCCTGAGTACTTC

abundance: -
v_gene: TRBV23-1
j_gene: TRBJ1-1
d_gene: -
CDR3aa: CASSQSLRGWNTEAFF
CDR3nt: TGCGCCAGCAGTCAATCCCTTAGGGGCTGGAACACTGAAGCTTTCTTT

abundance: -
v_gene: TRBV7-6
j_gene: TRBJ1-5
d_gene: -
CDR3aa: CASSALTGSNQPQHF
CDR3nt: TGTGCCAGCAGCGCCCTGACAGGCAGCAATCAGCCCCAGCATTTT

abundance: few
v_gene: TRBV5-4
j_gene: TRBJ1-2
d_gene: -
CDR3aa: CASSLGSRVGGYTF
CDR3nt: TGTGCCAGCAGCTTGGGTTCCCGGGTAGGTGGCTACACCTTC

abundance: once
v_gene: TRBV30
j_gene: TRBJ2-7
d_gene: -
CDR3aa: CAWSVGGTYEQYF
CDR3nt: TGTGCCTGGAGTGTTGGCGGGACCTACGAGCAGTACTTC

abundance: -
v_gene: TRBV6-1
j_gene: TRBJ1-5
d_gene: -
CDR3aa: CASSERWGHSNQPQHF
CDR3nt: TGTGCCAGCAGTGAACGGTGGGGCCACTCCAATCAGCCCCAGCATTTT

abundance: -
v_gene: TRBV19
j_gene: TRBJ2-5
d_gene: TRBD2
CDR3aa: CASSDPGTSGAETQYF
CDR3nt: TGTGCCAGTAGTGATCCCGGGACTAGCGGGGCAGAGACCCAGTACTTC

abundance: -
v_gene: TRBV29-1
j_gene: TRBJ1-1
d_gene: -
CDR3aa: CSVRPRMNTEAFF
CDR3nt: TGCAGCGTTCGCCCGAGGATGAACACTGAAGCTTTCTTT

abundance: -
v_gene: TRBV9
j_gene: TRBJ2-1
d_gene: TRBD2
CDR3aa: CASSALAGGTNNEQFF
CDR3nt: TGTGCCAGCAGCGCCCTAGCGGGAGGTACCAACAATGAGCAGTTCTTC

abundance: -
v_gene: TRBV5-1
j_gene: TRBJ2-1
d_gene: -
CDR3aa: CASSFQRVVYNEQFF
CDR3nt: TGCGCCAGCAGCTTTCAGCGGGTAGTCTACAATGAGCAGTTCTTC

abundance: -
v_gene: TRBV5-1
j_gene: TRBJ2-5
d_gene: TRBD1
CDR3aa: CASSRGTGKETQYF
CDR3nt: TGCGCCAGCAGCCGCGGGACAGGGAAAGAGACCCAGTACTTC

abundance: -
v_gene: TRBV30
j_gene: TRBJ2-1
d_gene: TRBD2
CDR3aa: CAWRLAGEQFF
CDR3nt: TGTGCCTGGAGACTAGCGGGGGAGCAGTTCTTC

abundance: -
v_gene: TRBV29-1
j_gene: TRBJ2-2
d_gene: TRBD1
CDR3aa: CSASRGTGYSGELFF
CDR3nt: TGCAGCGCCTCTAGGGGGACAGGGTATTCCGGGGAGCTGTTTTTT

abundance: once
v_gene: TRBV5-6
j_gene: TRBJ2-7
d_gene: TRBD2
CDR3aa: CASSRTSDYEQYF
CDR3nt: TGTGCCAGCAGCCGGACTAGTGACTACGAGCAGTACTTC

abundance: -
v_gene: TRBV5-1
j_gene: TRBJ2-5
d_gene: TRBD2
CDR3aa: CASSTGTSGETQYF
CDR3nt: TGCGCCAGCAGCACCGGGACTAGCGGGGAGACCCAGTACTTC

abundance: few
v_gene: TRBV19
j_gene: TRBJ2-4
d_gene: -
CDR3aa: CASSLRDTRGNIQYF
CDR3nt: TGTGCCAGTAGCCTTAGGGACACCCGTGGAAACATTCAGTACTTC

abundance: -
v_gene: TRBV7-3
j_gene: TRBJ1-6
d_gene: -
CDR3aa: CASSLGHNSPLHF
CDR3nt: TGTGCCAGCAGCTTGGGCCATAATTCACCCCTCCACTTT

abundance: -
v_gene: TRBV19
j_gene: TRBJ1-5
d_gene: TRBD1
CDR3aa: CASSIPSTGSFDQPQHF
CDR3nt: TGTGCCAGTAGTATACCCTCGACAGGGTCCTTCGATCAGCCCCAGCATTTT

abundance: -
v_gene: TRBV4-2
j_gene: TRBJ1-1
d_gene: TRBD1
CDR3aa: CASSHQDRGRIGGTEAFF
CDR3nt: TGTGCCAGCAGCCACCAGGACAGGGGGCGCATAGGTGGCACTGAAGCTTTCTTT

abundance: -
v_gene: TRBV7-2
j_gene: TRBJ2-3
d_gene: -
CDR3aa: CASSSSGTPSTDTQYF
CDR3nt: TGTGCCAGCAGCTCCTCAGGCACCCCTAGCACAGATACGCAGTATTTT

abundance: -
v_gene: TRBV7-9
j_gene: TRBJ1-5
d_gene: TRBD1
CDR3aa: CASSFSGQGKDQPQHF
CDR3nt: TGTGCCAGCAGCTTCTCAGGACAGGGCAAAGATCAGCCCCAGCATTTT

abundance: -
v_gene: TRBV5-1
j_gene: TRBJ1-3
d_gene: -
CDR3aa: CASSPDGGTGNTIYF
CDR3nt: TGCGCCAGCAGCCCGGACGGAGGAACTGGAAACACCATATATTTT

abundance: -
v_gene: TRBV29-1
j_gene: TRBJ2-5
d_gene: -
CDR3aa: CSVEGLGAGAGETQYF
CDR3nt: TGCAGCGTTGAAGGTTTGGGTGCTGGAGCGGGAGAGACCCAGTACTTC

abundance: -
v_gene: TRBV12-5
j_gene: TRBJ1-5
d_gene: -
CDR3aa: CASGSGGLQPQHF
CDR3nt: TGTGCTAGTGGTTCGGGGGGGCTTCAGCCCCAGCATTTT

abundance: -
v_gene: TRBV25-1
j_gene: TRBJ2-7
d_gene: -
CDR3aa: CASSETGTYEQYF
CDR3nt: TGTGCCAGCAGTGAGACAGGAACCTACGAGCAGTACTTC

abundance: -
v_gene: TRBV6-4
j_gene: TRBJ2-1
d_gene: TRBD2
CDR3aa: CASRQLAGAPEQFF
CDR3nt: TGTGCCAGCAGGCAACTAGCGGGAGCCCCTGAGCAGTTCTTC

abundance: -
v_gene: TRBV5-1
j_gene: TRBJ2-7
d_gene: TRBD1
CDR3aa: CASSGIRDRLGNEQYF
CDR3nt: TGCGCCAGCAGCGGAATCCGGGACAGGCTAGGCAACGAGCAGTACTTC

abundance: -
v_gene: TRBV2
j_gene: TRBJ2-2
d_gene: -
CDR3aa: CASSEGLASTGELFF
CDR3nt: TGTGCCAGCAGTGAAGGTCTAGCGAGCACCGGGGAGCTGTTTTTT

abundance: -
v_gene: TRBV6-6
j_gene: TRBJ2-5
d_gene: -
CDR3aa: CASSYDQGGRETQYF
CDR3nt: TGTGCCAGCAGTTACGACCAGGGCGGCCGAGAGACCCAGTACTTC

abundance: -
v_gene: TRBV6-1
j_gene: TRBJ2-7
d_gene: -
CDR3aa: CASSDFDRVYEQYF
CDR3nt: TGTGCCAGTTCCGACTTCGACAGAGTCTACGAGCAGTACTTC